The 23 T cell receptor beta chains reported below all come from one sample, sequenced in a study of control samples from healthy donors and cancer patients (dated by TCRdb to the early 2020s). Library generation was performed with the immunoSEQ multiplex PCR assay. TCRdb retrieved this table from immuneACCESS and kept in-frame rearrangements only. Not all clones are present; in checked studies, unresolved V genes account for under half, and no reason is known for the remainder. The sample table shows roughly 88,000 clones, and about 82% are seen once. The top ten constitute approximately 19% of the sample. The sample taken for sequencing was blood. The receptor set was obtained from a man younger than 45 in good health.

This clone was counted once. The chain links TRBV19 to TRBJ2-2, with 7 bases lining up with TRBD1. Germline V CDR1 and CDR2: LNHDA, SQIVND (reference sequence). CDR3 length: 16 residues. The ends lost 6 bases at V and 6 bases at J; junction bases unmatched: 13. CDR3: CASSREKGAWAGELFF. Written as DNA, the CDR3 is TGTGCCAGTAGCCGCGAGAAGGGGGCGTGGGCCGGGGAGCTGTTTTTT.

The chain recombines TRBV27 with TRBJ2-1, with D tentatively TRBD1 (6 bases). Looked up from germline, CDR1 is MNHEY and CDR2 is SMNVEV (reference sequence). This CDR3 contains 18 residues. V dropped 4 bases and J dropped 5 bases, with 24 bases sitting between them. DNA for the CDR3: TGTGCCAGCAGTTCGCCACTCATCTTGGGGGCAGGAGACAATGAGCAGTTCTTC. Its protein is CASSSPLILGAGDNEQFF.

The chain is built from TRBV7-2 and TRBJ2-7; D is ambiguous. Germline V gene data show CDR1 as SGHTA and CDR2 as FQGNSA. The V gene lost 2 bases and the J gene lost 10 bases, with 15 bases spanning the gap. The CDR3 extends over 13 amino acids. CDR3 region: CASSLSPADRQYF. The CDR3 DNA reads TGTGCCAGCAGCTTATCCCCGGCGGACCGACAGTACTTC.

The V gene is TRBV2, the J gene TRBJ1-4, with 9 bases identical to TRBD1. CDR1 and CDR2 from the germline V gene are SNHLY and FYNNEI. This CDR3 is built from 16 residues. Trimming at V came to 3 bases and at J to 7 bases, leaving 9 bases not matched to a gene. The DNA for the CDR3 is TGTGCCAGCAGTGAGGGCACAGGGGGCGCCGTTGAAAAACTGTTTTTT. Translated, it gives CASSEGTGGAVEKLFF.

The CDR3 region is CASSLDALNTEAFF. DNA of the CDR3: TGCGCCAGCAGCTTGGACGCGTTGAACACTGAAGCTTTCTTT. The chain carries TRBV5-1 and TRBJ1-1; no clear D. There are 14 residues in the CDR3. V was pared by 0 bases and J by 0 bases, with 6 bases between. Germline values: CDR1 SGHRS, CDR2 YFSETQ.

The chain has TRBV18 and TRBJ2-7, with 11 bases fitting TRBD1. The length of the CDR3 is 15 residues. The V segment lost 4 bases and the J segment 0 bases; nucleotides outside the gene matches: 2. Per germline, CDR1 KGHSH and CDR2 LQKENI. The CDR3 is CASSRTGGGSYEQYF. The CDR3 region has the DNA TGTGCCAGCTCACGGACAGGGGGCGGCTCCTACGAGCAGTACTTC.

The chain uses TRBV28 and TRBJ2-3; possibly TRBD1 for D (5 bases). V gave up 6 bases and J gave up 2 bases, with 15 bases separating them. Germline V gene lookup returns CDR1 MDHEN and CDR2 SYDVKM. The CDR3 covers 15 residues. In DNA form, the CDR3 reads TGTGCCAGCAGCCGCAGGCAGGGCTACACAGATACGCAGTATTTT. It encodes CASSRRQGYTDTQYF.

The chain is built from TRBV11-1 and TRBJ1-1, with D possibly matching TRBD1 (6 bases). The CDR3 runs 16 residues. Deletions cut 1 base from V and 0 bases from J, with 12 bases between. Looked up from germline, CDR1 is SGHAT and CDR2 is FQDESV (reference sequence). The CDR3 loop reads CASSLGSGDMNTEAFF. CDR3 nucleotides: TGTGCCAGCAGCTTAGGTTCCGGGGACATGAACACTGAAGCTTTCTTT. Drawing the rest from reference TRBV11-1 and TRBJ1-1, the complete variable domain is EAEVAQSPRYKITEKSQAVAFWCDPISGHATLYWYRQILGQGPELLVQFQDESVVDDSQLPKDRFSAERLKGVDSTLKIQPAELGDSAMYLCASSLGSGDMNTEAFFGQGTRLTVV.

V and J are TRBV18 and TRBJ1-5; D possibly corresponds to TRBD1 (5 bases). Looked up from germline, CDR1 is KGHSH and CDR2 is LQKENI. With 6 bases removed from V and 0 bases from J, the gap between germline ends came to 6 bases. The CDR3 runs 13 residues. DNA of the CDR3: TGTGCCAGCTCCGGGACTAGCAATCAGCCCCAGCATTTT. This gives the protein CASSGTSNQPQHF.

CDR3 nucleotide sequence: TGTGCCAGCTCACCGACACAGGGGTCCGATACGCAGTATTTT. Amino acids: CASSPTQGSDTQYF. This sequence joins TRBV18 and TRBJ2-3; 7 bases align to TRBD1. This CDR3 spans 14 amino acids. The trim removed 3 bases at V and 6 bases at J, leaving 6 bases unmatched. CDR1 KGHSH and CDR2 LQKENI come from the germline V gene.

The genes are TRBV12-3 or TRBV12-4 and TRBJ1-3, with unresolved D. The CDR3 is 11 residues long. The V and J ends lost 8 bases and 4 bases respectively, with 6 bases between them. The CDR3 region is CASVQGNTIYF. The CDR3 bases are TGTGCCAGCGTTCAGGGAAACACCATATATTTT.

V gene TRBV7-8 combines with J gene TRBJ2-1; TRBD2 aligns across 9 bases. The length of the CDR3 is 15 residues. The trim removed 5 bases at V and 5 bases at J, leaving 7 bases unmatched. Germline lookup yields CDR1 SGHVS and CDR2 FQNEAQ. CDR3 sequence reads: CASSPPVAGDNEQFF. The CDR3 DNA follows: TGTGCCAGCAGCCCCCCGGTAGCGGGGGACAATGAGCAGTTCTTC.

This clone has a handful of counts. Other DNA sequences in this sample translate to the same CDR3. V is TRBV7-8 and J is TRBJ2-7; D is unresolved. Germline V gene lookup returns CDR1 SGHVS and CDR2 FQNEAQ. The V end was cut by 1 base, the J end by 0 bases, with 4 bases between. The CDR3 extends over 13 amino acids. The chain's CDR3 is CASSLGDSYEQYF. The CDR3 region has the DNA TGTGCCAGCAGCTTAGGTGACTCCTACGAGCAGTACTTC.

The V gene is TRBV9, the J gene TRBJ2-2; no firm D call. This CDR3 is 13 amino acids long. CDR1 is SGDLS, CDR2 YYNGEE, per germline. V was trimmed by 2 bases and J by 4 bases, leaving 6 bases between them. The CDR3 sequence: CASSVAGTGELFF. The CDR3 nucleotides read TGTGCCAGCAGCGTGGCCGGCACCGGGGAGCTGTTTTTT.

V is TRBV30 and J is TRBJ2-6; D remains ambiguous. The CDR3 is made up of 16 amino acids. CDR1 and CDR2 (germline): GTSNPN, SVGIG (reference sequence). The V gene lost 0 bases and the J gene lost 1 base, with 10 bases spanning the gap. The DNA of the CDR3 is TGTGCCTGGAGTGTACGAGCCCTTTCTGGGGCCAACGTCCTGACTTTC. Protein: CAWSVRALSGANVLTF.

CDR3: CASSFGAEATEAFF. The CDR3 DNA follows: TGTGCCAGCAGTTTCGGGGCGGAGGCCACTGAAGCTTTCTTT. The chain employs TRBV5-6 and TRBJ1-1; weak D call: TRBD1 (5 bases). With 5 bases removed from V and 4 bases from J, the gap between germline ends came to 15 bases. From germline, CDR1 is SGHDT and CDR2 YYEEEE. This CDR3 has 14 residues.

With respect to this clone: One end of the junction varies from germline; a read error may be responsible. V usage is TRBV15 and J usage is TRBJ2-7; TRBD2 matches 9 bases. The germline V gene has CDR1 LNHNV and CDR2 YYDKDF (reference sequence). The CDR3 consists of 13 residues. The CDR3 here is CAASGGPRDEQYF. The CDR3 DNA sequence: TGTGCCGCCAGCGGGGGGCCTCGGGACGAGCAGTACTTC.

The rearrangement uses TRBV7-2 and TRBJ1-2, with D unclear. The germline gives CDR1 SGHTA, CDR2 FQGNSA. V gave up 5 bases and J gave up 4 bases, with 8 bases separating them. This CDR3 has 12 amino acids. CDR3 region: CASSTRAYGYTF. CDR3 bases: TGTGCCAGCAGCACCCGGGCCTATGGCTACACCTTC.

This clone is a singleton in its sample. The CDR3: CASSPTGSQETQYF. The CDR3, as DNA: TGTGCCAGCAGCCCGACAGGGAGCCAAGAGACCCAGTACTTC. This chain connects TRBV7-9 to TRBJ2-5; TRBD1 agrees at 7 bases. Per germline, CDR1 SEHNR and CDR2 FQNEAQ (reference sequence). This CDR3 comprises 14 residues. The J segment lost 1 base and the V segment lost 5 bases, leaving 4 bases of the junction unmatched.

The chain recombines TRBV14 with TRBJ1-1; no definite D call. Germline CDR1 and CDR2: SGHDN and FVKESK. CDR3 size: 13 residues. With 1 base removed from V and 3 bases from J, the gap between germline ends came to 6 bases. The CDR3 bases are TGTGCCAGCAGCCAAGGGGCCTACACTGAAGCTTTCTTT. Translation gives CASSQGAYTEAFF. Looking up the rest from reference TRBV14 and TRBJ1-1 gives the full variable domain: EAGVTQFPSHSVIEKGQTVTLRCDPISGHDNLYWYRRVMGKEIKFLLHFVKESKQDESGMPNNRFLAERTGGTYSTLKVQPAELEDSGVYFCASSQGAYTEAFFGQGTRLTVV.

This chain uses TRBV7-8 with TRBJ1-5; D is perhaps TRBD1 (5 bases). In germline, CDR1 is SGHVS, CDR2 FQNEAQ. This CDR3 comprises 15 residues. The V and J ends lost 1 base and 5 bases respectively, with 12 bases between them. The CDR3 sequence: CASSLVVGTDQPQHF. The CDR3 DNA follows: TGTGCCAGCAGCTTAGTCGTCGGGACGGATCAGCCCCAGCATTTT.

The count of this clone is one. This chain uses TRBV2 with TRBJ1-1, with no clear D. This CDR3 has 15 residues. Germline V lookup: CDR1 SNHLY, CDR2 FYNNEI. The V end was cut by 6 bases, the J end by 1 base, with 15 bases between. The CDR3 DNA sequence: TGTGCCAGCAGAGAAAAGGGTCCTTCGAACACTGAAGCTTTCTTT. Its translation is CASREKGPSNTEAFF.

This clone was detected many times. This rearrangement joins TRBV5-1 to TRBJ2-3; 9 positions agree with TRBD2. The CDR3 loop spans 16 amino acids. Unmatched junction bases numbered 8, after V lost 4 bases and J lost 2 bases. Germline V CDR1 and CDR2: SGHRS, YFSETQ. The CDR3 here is CASSTGASGATDTQYF. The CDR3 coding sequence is TGCGCCAGCAGCACCGGGGCTAGCGGGGCCACAGATACGCAGTATTTT.